These 27 T cell receptor beta chains came from one sample sequenced in a study of CD4 T cells in relation to SARS-CoV-2 and coronaviruses. These receptors' antigens are unknown. Before the COVID-19 pandemic, during about 2010-2018, CD4+ T cells were taken from unexposed donors. CD4+ T cells were isolated from the cells after about 11 days of culture. Produced via immunoSEQ multiplex PCR; TCRdb's table is partial and in-frame only. This table holds tens of thousands of clones, 70% to 80% found once. The sample taken for sequencing was CD4+ T cells from PBMCs, cultured in vitro. These TCRs come from a human donor in good health.

This sequence joins TRBV12-3 or TRBV12-4 and TRBJ2-1, with TRBD2 as a possible D gene (6 bases). The CDR3 covers 12 residues. With 2 bases removed from V and 9 bases from J, the gap between germline ends came to 8 bases. Here the CDR3 reads CASSLYGSEQFF. The CDR3 DNA follows: TGTGCCAGCAGTTTATACGGGAGTGAGCAGTTCTTC.

This chain joins TRBV9 and TRBJ2-7; TRBD2 might be the D (7 bases). The CDR3 length is 16 residues. V was cut by 0 bases and J by 1 base, with 14 bases left in between. Germline V gene lookup returns CDR1 SGDLS and CDR2 YYNGEE. CDR3 nucleotide sequence: TGTGCCAGCAGCGTAGAGGGCGGGGGCAATTCCTACGAGCAGTACTTC. This translates into CASSVEGGGNSYEQYF.

The chain joins TRBV5-1 to TRBJ2-7; 8 bases are shared with TRBD1. CDR3 size: 13 residues. In germline, CDR1 is SGHRS, CDR2 YFSETQ. The V and J ends lost 5 bases and 4 bases, in that order; junction bases with no gene match: 5. The CDR3 nucleotides are TGCGCCAGCAGACAGGGGGTTCCTTACGAGCAGTACTTC. As protein: CASRQGVPYEQYF.

This chain links TRBV10-3 with TRBJ1-3; D is undetermined. This CDR3 contains 17 residues. V was trimmed by 6 bases and J by 0 bases, leaving 18 bases between them. The germline gives CDR1 ENHRY, CDR2 SYGVKD. The CDR3 region has the DNA TGTGCCATCAGCTTCAAGGACTTGTCCAGCTCTGGAAACACCATATATTTT. Translating it yields CAISFKDLSSSGNTIYF.

This chain uses TRBV6-5 with TRBJ1-1; D may be TRBD1 (5 bases). Between the trimmed V and J ends, which lost 2 bases and 1 base, there was a span of 8 bases. Germline V CDR1 and CDR2: MNHEY, SVGAGI. The length of the CDR3 is 14 residues. DNA for the CDR3: TGTGCCAGCAGTTACCCGGGGGGGAACACTGAAGCTTTCTTT. Translation gives CASSYPGGNTEAFF.

This clone occurred once. This rearrangement joins TRBV2 to TRBJ2-7; D may be TRBD2 (5 bases). The CDR3 contains 13 residues. V lost 8 bases and J lost 0, with 11 bases in between. Germline CDR1 SNHLY, CDR2 FYNNEI. CDR3 nucleotides: TGTGCCAGCCGGGAAACAGTCTCCTACGAGCAGTACTTC. Its protein product is CASRETVSYEQYF. Full variable domain (missing parts from reference TRBV2 and TRBJ2-7): EPEVTQTPSHQVTQMGQEVILRCVPISNHLYFYWYRQILGQKVEFLVSFYNNEISEKSEIFDDQFSVERPDGSNFTLKIRSTKLEDSAMYFCASRETVSYEQYFGPGTRLTVT.

The J gene is TRBJ1-2, the V gene TRBV18; 10 nucleotides agree with TRBD1. V was pared by 2 bases and J by 8 bases, with 11 bases of the junction left unmatched. CDR3 length equals 16 residues. Germline V CDR1 and CDR2: KGHSH, LQKENI. This CDR3 is CASSPRPGQGFGGYTF. The CDR3 DNA reads as TGTGCCAGCTCACCAAGGCCGGGACAGGGGTTCGGCGGCTACACCTTC.

The gene calls are TRBV5-1 and TRBJ2-2, with a tentative D call TRBD2 (5 bases). V was cut by 2 bases and J by 2 bases, with 7 bases left in between. Germline CDR1 is SGHRS and CDR2 is YFSETQ. CDR3 length equals 14 residues. CDR3 in amino acids: CASSLAANTGELFF. CDR3 DNA sequence: TGCGCCAGCAGCTTAGCGGCAAACACCGGGGAGCTGTTTTTT.

The rearrangement joins TRBV6-5 to TRBJ2-2; no reliable D call. V lost 2 bases and J lost 0, with 1 base in between. Germline assignment: CDR1 MNHEY and CDR2 SVGAGI. CDR3 length equals 13 residues. CDR3 sequence reads: CASSYPNTGELFF. In DNA, the CDR3 is TGTGCCAGCAGTTACCCGAACACCGGGGAGCTGTTTTTT.

This clone was counted a few times. The chain employs TRBV27 and TRBJ2-1; TRBD1 or TRBD2 may be the D gene (5 bases each). The CDR3 extends over 15 amino acids. With 2 bases removed from V and 3 bases from J, the gap between germline ends came to 11 bases. From germline, CDR1 is MNHEY and CDR2 SMNVEV (reference sequence). Here the CDR3 DNA reads TGTGCCAGCAGTTTACGTCGGGACGGCTACAATGAGCAGTTCTTC. Translated: CASSLRRDGYNEQFF.

This chain joins TRBV6-2 or TRBV6-3 and TRBJ1-5; TRBD1 matches 8 bases. Germline loops: CDR1 MNHEY, CDR2 SVGEGT. The CDR3 covers 18 residues. After removal of 4 bases from V and 3 bases from J, the junction contained 14 bases not matched to a gene. CDR3 DNA: TGTGCCAGCAGTTTGCTGGGATCCAGGGGGCGATCCAATCAGCCCCAGCATTTT. This gives the protein CASSLLGSRGRSNQPQHF.

This rearrangement joins TRBV24-1 to TRBJ2-7, with a possible D match to TRBD1 (6 bases). The V end was cut by 0 bases, the J end by 2 bases, with 16 bases between. Germline V gene data show CDR1 as KGHDR and CDR2 as SFDVKD. This CDR3 has 17 residues. CDR3 DNA sequence: TGTGCCACCAGTGATTTGCAGGGGTCGAGGGGGACCTACGAGCAGTACTTC. It codes for CATSDLQGSRGTYEQYF.

The J gene is TRBJ2-5, the V gene TRBV30; D is perhaps TRBD1 or TRBD2 (5 bases each). The V end was cut by 4 bases, the J end by 5 bases, with 14 bases between. This CDR3 is 13 amino acids long. CDR1 is GTSNPN and CDR2 is SVGIG in the germline V gene (reference sequence). The CDR3: CAWTSQGGETQYF. The CDR3 coding sequence is TGTGCCTGGACTTCTCAGGGCGGGGAGACCCAGTACTTC.

The chain has TRBV4-1 and TRBJ2-7; 9 nucleotides agree with TRBD1. Germline CDR1 is MGHRA and CDR2 is YSYEKL. CDR3 length: 15 amino acids. V gave up 4 bases and J gave up 4 bases; unmatched junction bases: 8. The CDR3 DNA reads TGCGCCAGCAGCCCCTCACCGGGACAGGGTTACGAGCAGTACTTC. Residues: CASSPSPGQGYEQYF.

J is TRBJ1-1 and V is TRBV7-3, with no clear D. The CDR3 contains 12 residues. Trimming took 2 bases from V and 7 from J, leaving 8 bases between them. CDR1 and CDR2 (germline): SGHTA, FQGTGA. CDR3 protein: CASSLLGGEAFF. In DNA form, the CDR3 reads TGTGCCAGCAGCTTATTGGGCGGTGAAGCTTTCTTT.

The CDR3 DNA follows: TGTGCCAGCTCACCAAACGGGCAGGGTGGCTACACCTTC. It yields the protein CASSPNGQGGYTF. The V call is TRBV18, the J call TRBJ1-2; a weak D match, TRBD1 (5 bases). V lost 2 bases and J 7 bases, leaving 11 bases between the germline ends. The CDR3 contains 13 residues. Per the germline V gene, CDR1 is KGHSH and CDR2 is LQKENI. The variable domain in full, with the rest retrieved from reference TRBV18 and TRBJ1-2, is NAGVMQNPRHLVRRRGQEARLRCSPMKGHSHVYWYRQLPEEGLKFMVYLQKENIIDESGMPKERFSAEFPKEGPSILRIQQVVRGDSAAYFCASSPNGQGGYTFGSGTRLTVV.

J is TRBJ2-3 and V is TRBV11-3; 7 bases match TRBD1. CDR1 is SGHNT, CDR2 YENEEA, per germline. J lost 0 bases, V lost 5 bases, and 5 bases had no gene match. CDR3 length: 15 residues. The CDR3 loop is CASSRTGVSTDTQYF. DNA for the CDR3: TGTGCCAGCAGCAGAACAGGGGTCAGCACAGATACGCAGTATTTT.

This chain joins TRBV7-9 and TRBJ1-4, with D tentatively TRBD1 (6 bases). V was clipped by 5 bases and J by 7 bases, with 17 bases between them. The CDR3 length is 15 residues. Germline values: CDR1 SEHNR, CDR2 FQNEAQ (reference sequence). DNA of the CDR3: TGTGCCAGCAGCCCGATTAAGGCAGGGGCTGAAAAACTGTTTTTT. Its translation: CASSPIKAGAEKLFF.

The chain is built from TRBV5-6 and TRBJ1-1; the D is unclear. The CDR3 runs to 12 residues. CDR1 and CDR2 from the germline V gene are SGHDT and YYEEEE. Deletions cut 0 bases from V and 8 bases from J, with 8 bases between. CDR3 DNA sequence: TGTGCCAGCAGCTTGGACGTAGGCGAAGCTTTCTTT. This codes for CASSLDVGEAFF.

This clone was detected a few times. The V and J genes are TRBV12-3 or TRBV12-4 and TRBJ2-3; TRBD1 matches at 7 bases. The trim removed 6 bases at V and 8 bases at J, leaving 8 bases unmatched. The CDR3 totals 13 residues. The CDR3 sequence is CASSWNRDSTQYF. In DNA form, the CDR3 reads TGTGCCAGCAGCTGGAACCGGGACAGTACGCAGTATTTT.

The genes are TRBV4-3 and TRBJ2-1, with no clear D. The germline gives CDR1 LGHNA, CDR2 YSLEER. The CDR3 consists of 16 residues. With 1 base removed from V and 0 bases from J, the gap between germline ends came to 10 bases. Written as DNA, the CDR3 is TGCGCCAGCAGCCAAGGGGTGGGTCGCTCCTACAATGAGCAGTTCTTC. This encodes CASSQGVGRSYNEQFF.

This clone was observed a few times. The CDR3 nucleotides are TGTGCTCTGAGGAGGGGCGCAGGACTCTATGGCTACACCTTC. This encodes CALRRGAGLYGYTF. The J gene is TRBJ1-2, the V gene TRBV2; D is possibly TRBD1 (5 bases). The germline CDR1 and CDR2 sequences are SNHLY and FYNNEI. The length of the CDR3 is 14 residues.

This clone has just a few counts. This chain joins TRBV25-1 and TRBJ2-2, with D perhaps TRBD1 (5 bases). Trimming removed 3 bases from V and 4 bases from J, with 9 bases in between. Germline CDR1 is MGHDK and CDR2 is SYGVNS. The CDR3 sequence is 14 residues long. The CDR3 DNA reads as TGTGCCAGCAGTGATGGGGCCGTCACCGGGGAGCTGTTTTTT. It encodes CASSDGAVTGELFF.

The chain joins TRBV19 to TRBJ1-5, with TRBD1 matching over 7 bases. The junction had 5 bases not matched to a gene; V was cut back by 4 bases and J by 2 bases. The CDR3 length is 15 residues. From germline, CDR1 is LNHDA and CDR2 SQIVND (reference sequence). The CDR3 DNA follows: TGTGCCAGTAGTACTACAGGGGATGGCAATCAGCCCCAGCATTTT. This sequence encodes CASSTTGDGNQPQHF.

This clone was seen a handful of times. The CDR3 nucleotides read TGTGCCAGCAGCTTAAGTCCGGCCGGGAGGGACGAGCAGTACTTC. Translating it yields CASSLSPAGRDEQYF. This rearrangement joins TRBV7-3 to TRBJ2-7, with TRBD2 identical over 8 bases. The germline CDR1 and CDR2 sequences are SGHTA and FQGTGA. The ends lost 1 base at V and 5 bases at J; junction bases unmatched: 7. There are 15 residues in the CDR3.

The chain carries TRBV7-3 and TRBJ2-1; D possibly uses TRBD1 or TRBD2 (5 bases each). Germline V CDR1 and CDR2: SGHTA, FQGTGA. CDR3 size: 15 residues. V gave up 0 bases and J gave up 9 bases, with 15 bases separating them. The CDR3 bases are TGTGCCAGCAGCTTAACGGTCGGGGCCCTAGGTGAGCAGTTCTTC. Its translation is CASSLTVGALGEQFF.

This chain links TRBV3-1 (or the pseudogene TRBV3-2) with TRBJ1-2, with D hard to call. Germline V gene lookup returns CDR1 LGHDT and CDR2 YNNKEL (reference sequence). The CDR3 consists of 14 residues. V lost 1 base, J lost 4 bases, and 10 bases lay in between. CDR3 nucleotides: TGTGCCAGCAGCCAAGGGACGAGAAGCTATGGCTACACCTTC. Its protein is CASSQGTRSYGYTF.